This TCR beta chain was sequenced for a study of cytomegalovirus exposure and HLA in healthy donors (dated by TCRdb to about 2017). Background on the whole study: An earlier analysis of roughly 500 of the donors reported more than 250 Gb of sequence data and some 120 million unique TCR beta sequences from 190 million or so T cells. An early release that covered some 640 HLA-typed donors contained around 300 gigabases of sequencing data and about 84 million unique TCR sequences. Of the 350 to 450 genotyped donors, around 81% fell in the genetic ancestry cluster associated with self-reported Caucasian donors. The study aimed to test whether signatures of past pathogen exposure could be identified by cataloging public T cell receptors. The T cell repertoires of 666 subjects were profiled by immunosequencing and related to cytomegalovirus serostatus. A separate validation cohort of about 110 different subjects was used in addition to the roughly 620-subject first cohort. High-throughput TCR immunosequencing, statistical association of individual TCRs with disease status, and machine learning were combined to predict cytomegalovirus infection status. To study patterns of TCR occurrence, a later analysis re-analyzed previously published TCR beta repertoires from several hundred donors and added high-resolution HLA genotyping. In the later analysis, no new phenotypic data were used to find candidate immune exposures; instead, reliance was placed on TCR beta sequences and their occurrence across donors. An earlier analysis of approximately 640 of the donors applied high-throughput TCR beta sequencing to assess whether each TCR beta V gene segment acted as functional or pseudogenic. Donor age, sex, ethnicity and CMV serostatus were compiled together with the repertoire data. A later genetic analysis used genome-wide SNP genotypes for about 65% of the roughly 700 donors, treating that subset as a discovery cohort. All discovery cohort repertoires had been generated on a single sequencing platform. Class I and class II HLA loci were covered by the typing at four-digit resolution. Typing coverage differed by locus: A, B, C, DRB1 and DQB1 were typed in roughly 629-630 donors, DQA1 in around 500, DPA1 in some 570, and DPB1 in approximately 450. About five DR-DQ haplotypes were treated as single units for association and clustering because of strong linkage in the cohort. Among roughly 400 genotyped donors of the cohort, an average of about 220,000 unique TCR beta nucleotide sequences was sequenced per donor, of which roughly 17% were non-productive. Points the paper makes about the study in general: In a later analysis, around 17,000 TCR beta sequences were associated with specific HLA alleles at a false discovery rate of 0.05. Because some donors lacked HLA typing at each locus, the association tests relied only on the typed subset. Presence/absence analyses assumed roughly uniform sequencing depth across donors, an assumption that may not hold. In an earlier analysis of fewer than 700 of the donors, most TCR beta V segments appeared in productive rearrangements about 87% or about 30% of the time, broadly matching IMGT annotations. The 87-base-pair reads could not distinguish some IMGT-functional V segments, including TRBV6-2 and TRBV6-3, so those segments were excluded. A further reported finding was that TCR beta sequences accurately predicted the HLA-A and HLA-B alleles for most subjects in the first cohort. This cohort had only TCR beta chains sequenced, and the lack of alpha or paired-chain data limited which features could be detected. Three of the identified cytomegalovirus-associated TCR beta chains were confirmed in vitro to be specific for cytomegalovirus antigens. The only immune exposure information available for the cohort was CMV serostatus. The sequencing pipeline was judged likely to have produced a cluster of highly shared sequence variants as a technical artifact. According to a later analysis, most CMV-associated TCR beta chains appeared to be HLA-restricted, and the HLA associations seemed to be driven largely by CMV exposure. In a later analysis, HLA-associated TCR beta chains showed more clonal expansion and lower generation probabilities than non-associated chains that were equally common. An association between a missense DCLRE1C variant and V-gene and J-gene trimming of TCR beta chains was found in a later genetic analysis and replicated in an independent cohort. Because counts were too low, roughly 17 rarely observed V segments, including chromosome 9 orphons, were left out of the earlier analysis of approximately 580 of the donors. Cytomegalovirus status was reported to be diagnosed by the classifier with high specificity and sensitivity in both the original and validation cohorts. In a later genetic analysis, fewer N-insertions in productive TCRs were reported among donors in an Asian-associated ancestry cluster than the approximately 670-donor mean. Most TCR sequences were observed very rarely across donors, whereas some public TCRs were present in many individuals. Linkage disequilibrium might explain the correlated functional status among segregating V segments, but an unknown experimental factor could not be excluded. When HLA alleles, especially DR and DQ, strongly co-occurred, attributing TCR associations to individual alleles was difficult. According to the authors, the approach could potentially be generalized to other disease states and immunological phenotypes. In a later analysis, several top co-occurrence clusters were reported to appear linked to parvovirus B19, influenza, CMV and Epstein-Barr virus. The study listed 150 to 200 TCR beta chains as associated with cytomegalovirus. A later analysis found that TCR association rates varied across HLA loci, with DRB1 alleles showing the most associated TCRs and HLA-C alleles the fewest.

The cysteine opens and the phenylalanine closes a CDR3 of 13 amino acids. The retained sequence is limited to the CDR3, 39 bases, with the frame set at the first base. V loses 3 bases, J loses 5 bases, and the germline ends lie 8 bases apart. In the germline V gene, CDR1 corresponds to SGHRS and CDR2 to YFSETQ. Library generation was performed with the immunoSEQ multiplex PCR assay. For the multiplex PCR, a mixture combining 60 forward primers for TCR Vbeta segments and 13 reverse primers for TCR Jbeta segments was used. The CDR3 region of rearranged TCR beta genes was amplified from genomic DNA by a multiplex PCR assay. The amplified TCR beta libraries were sequenced on the Illumina HiSeq System as 87-base-pair reads. As for the original processing: A later analysis tallied around 80 million unique TCR beta chains across the approximately 670 repertoires, and about 12 million of those chains were shared by two or more donors. A nearest-neighbor algorithm error-corrected the raw reads and collapsed the reads into unique sequences, merging closely related sequences to remove PCR and sequencing errors. CDR3 sequences were aligned to IMGT reference sequences to assign V, D and J gene segments. For a sequence to be retained, a match of at least six nucleotides was required to both a V gene segment and a J gene segment. A rearrangement was called productive if the CDR3 had no stop codons and remained in frame with V and J, and every other rearrangement was called non-productive. CDR3 was defined by IMGT convention, running from the second conserved V-encoded cysteine to the conserved J-encoded phenylalanine. The earlier analysis of 500 to 600 of the donors excluded sequences that lacked an unambiguous match to a single V gene segment. An earlier analysis of just under 600 of the donors called V segments functional above 56.7% productive rearrangements and segregating when the between-donor standard deviation exceeded 5%. To diagnose cytomegalovirus status from the catalog of TCR beta chain sequences, a statistical classification framework was built. In a later analysis, V and J genes were assigned by comparing TCR nucleotide sequences against IMGT/GENE-DB human TR gene sequences. Using the TCRdist pipeline, a later analysis assigned CDR3 sequences along with most-parsimonious VDJ recombination scenarios. In a later analysis, every TCR beta chain was defined by the combination of its CDR3 amino acid sequence and its V-gene family, and reads without a unique V-gene family were dropped. As a way to deal with suspected cross-contamination and a sequencing artifact, a later analysis dropped 450 to 700 nucleotide sequences that were highly shared and had low generation probability. In a later analysis, a clonal expansion index for each public chain was calculated from normalized within-repertoire ranks of inferred template counts. A later analysis computed generation probabilities with a VDJ recombination model fitted to out-of-frame rearrangements, and checked the results against IGoR. In a later analysis, hypergeometric tests were used to score TCR-TCR, TCR-HLA and TCR-CMV co-occurrence, with a repertoire-size bias correction applied to TCR pairs. To estimate false discovery rates, a later analysis permuted the HLA or CMV assignments 20 times. A later analysis grouped co-occurring TCRs with DBSCAN, adding TCRdist sequence similarity when clustering within HLA-allele-positive subsets. Repertoires with fewer than 30,000 or more than 120,000 public chains were left out of co-occurrence clustering, as were about 5 repertoires with anomalous nucleotide sharing. TCRdb's version of the immuneACCESS table is confined to in-frame rearrangements and falls short of the full clone set. An unresolved V gene accounts for under half of the shortfall where checked; the remainder is of unknown origin. Clonal size and the V and J genes are those of that table, whereas D and trimming came from the DNA. This sample gives some 120,000 clones in total; over 75% of them show up just once. The ten largest clones represent 1.5% to 2% of the sample.

The cohort consisted of approximately 690 healthy bone marrow donors. All cohort members were sampled while nominally healthy, although unrecorded immune exposures were likely present. The donor was CMV seronegative and belonged to the group of under 400 seronegative cohort members. A peripheral blood sample was collected from each donor, and TCR beta sequencing was performed on peripheral blood mononuclear cells. Genomic DNA was extracted from the blood cell samples with the Qiagen DNeasy Blood Extraction Kit. This clone appeared a few times. Its target antigen remains unknown. No base qualities exist here, and no much larger clone lies one base off it. This sample also contains other DNA sequences that code for the same CDR3.

This receptor chain uses TRBV5-1 and TRBJ2-2, with a tentative D gene TRBD1 over 6 matching bases. The clonotype originates from a man between 40 and 49 years old in good health and CMV-seronegative. Sequencing used PBMCs. The DNA sequence is given as TGCGCCAGCAGCTCACAGGGTACCGGGGAGCTGTTTTTT. Translated, this is CASSSQGTGELFF.